This TCR beta chain was documented in a study of blood T cell repertoires in COVID-19. In the study overall: COVID-19 samples, acute and convalescent, were from the United States, Italy and Spain. T cells, B-cell-depleted T cells, or PBMCs supplied cDNA or gDNA.

Source study methods: Counts of nucleated cells, estimated from reference gene primer amplification, were obtained. Sequencing was performed with immunoSEQ multiplex PCR; in TCRdb, only in-frame clones are kept and a portion is missing. Clone size and V and J calls were adopted from that table, with D and trimming inferred from the DNA. There are about 250,000 clones in the sample; approximately 86% occur only once, and 1.5% to 2% lies in the top ten. Germline V gene lookup returns CDR1 SEHNR and CDR2 FQNEAQ (reference sequence). CDR3 length: 15 residues. J was trimmed by 3 bases and V by 4 bases; bases with no gene match: 8.

The chain recombines TRBV7-9 with TRBJ1-1, with 7 nucleotides matching TRBD1. This clonotype originated in a woman aged 60-70 years who had recovered from COVID-19. Source material: peripheral blood. CDR3 residues: CASSSSGGRDTEAFF. CDR3 in DNA: TGTGCCAGCAGCTCGTCAGGGGGACGGGACACTGAAGCTTTCTTT.